One and the same sample provided the 32 T cell receptor beta chains below, sequenced in a study of OX40 agonist ivuxolimab in advanced cancers. Method: immunoSEQ multiplex PCR; TCRdb's copy keeps in-frame clones and lacks some. The sample shows 20,000 to 25,000 clones, about 85% of them seen only once. The source was CD4+ or CD8+ T cells sorted from blood, collected in a trial of the OX40 agonist ivuxolimab. These TCRs come from an adult with an advanced solid tumor such as melanoma, head and neck, liver or kidney cancer.

J is TRBJ1-5 and V is TRBV7-9; a weak D match, TRBD1 (5 bases). The CDR3 totals 13 residues. Trimming took off 5 bases at V and 4 bases at J, with 9 bases between the two ends. Germline V gene sequence: CDR1 SEHNR, CDR2 FQNEAQ (reference sequence). DNA for the CDR3: TGTGCCAGCAGCGGGGAGGGGAATCAGCCCCAGCATTTT. Translated, it gives CASSGEGNQPQHF.

CDR3 residues: CAWSGLAGIWTDTQYF. CDR3 coding DNA: TGTGCCTGGAGTGGACTAGCGGGGATTTGGACAGATACGCAGTATTTT. The V and J genes are TRBV30 and TRBJ2-3; 11 nucleotides align to TRBD2. This CDR3 comprises 16 residues. The trim removed 1 base at V and 3 bases at J, leaving 6 bases unmatched. The germline V gene has CDR1 GTSNPN and CDR2 SVGIG (reference sequence).

The count of this clone is one. J is TRBJ2-7 and V is TRBV11-2; D may be TRBD1 (5 bases). The CDR3 runs to 13 residues. From germline, CDR1 is SGHAT and CDR2 FQNNGV. With 2 bases removed from V and 3 bases from J, the gap between germline ends came to 8 bases. CDR3 nucleotides: TGTGCCAGCAGCTTACCCCAGGGCTACGAGCAGTACTTC. Protein: CASSLPQGYEQYF.

The V call is TRBV5-5, the J call TRBJ1-1; D is undetermined. Germline V gene sequence: CDR1 SGHKS, CDR2 YYEKEE (reference sequence). The CDR3 is made up of 12 amino acids. Trimming shortened V by 2 bases and J by 6 bases, and 8 bases separated the two germline ends. CDR3 amino acids: CASSFGFAEAFF. DNA for the CDR3: TGTGCCAGCAGCTTTGGTTTCGCTGAAGCTTTCTTT.

This CDR3 reads CASSLPGTGANEQYF. The CDR3 region has the DNA TGTGCCAGCAGCCTACCCGGGACAGGGGCTAACGAGCAGTACTTC. The chain is built from TRBV4-2 and TRBJ2-7; 10 bases are shared with TRBD1. The CDR3 is 15 residues long. Per germline, CDR1 LGHNA and CDR2 YNFKEQ. Trimming cost V 4 bases and J 5 bases; bases outside gene matches: 8.

This chain connects TRBV7-2 to TRBJ2-7; D is uncertain. Trimming left V 9 bases short and J 5 bases short, with 20 bases between. Germline lookup yields CDR1 SGHTA and CDR2 FQGNSA. The CDR3 runs to 14 residues. DNA of the CDR3: TGTGCCAGAAGTTCCCGGCACGGGTACAACGAGCAGTACTTC. Amino acids: CARSSRHGYNEQYF.

The gene calls are TRBV9 and TRBJ2-3, with a weak D call TRBD2 (5 bases). The V and J ends lost 0 bases and 2 bases respectively, with 13 bases between them. Germline loops: CDR1 SGDLS, CDR2 YYNGEE. The CDR3 spans 16 residues. CDR3 region: CASSVEEGFVTDTQYF. As DNA, the CDR3 is TGTGCCAGCAGCGTAGAAGAGGGTTTCGTCACAGATACGCAGTATTTT.

This chain uses TRBV4-3 with TRBJ1-4; D gene ambiguous. CDR3 length: 14 residues. The V gene lost 0 bases and the J gene lost 7 bases, with 9 bases spanning the gap. Germline CDR1 is LGHNA and CDR2 is YSLEER. The CDR3 DNA reads TGCGCCAGCAGCCAAGATAACGAAGGTGAAAAACTGTTTTTT. This translates into CASSQDNEGEKLFF.

The chain recombines TRBV4-3 with TRBJ1-6; D may be TRBD1 (6 bases). The germline CDR1 and CDR2 sequences are LGHNA and YSLEER. This CDR3 comprises 15 residues. V was clipped by 0 bases and J by 7 bases, with 10 bases between them. CDR3 nucleotides: TGCGCCAGCAGCCAAGATCACGACAGGAATTCACCCCTCCACTTT. Encoded protein: CASSQDHDRNSPLHF.

CDR3 sequence (DNA): TGTGCCAGCTCTCCGGGACCGATAGGACCGAGCTCCTACAATGAGCAGTTCTTC. Its translation is CASSPGPIGPSSYNEQFF. V is TRBV5-5 and J is TRBJ2-1; D might be TRBD1 or TRBD2, each matching 5 bases. The germline V gene encodes CDR1 SGHKS and CDR2 YYEKEE (reference sequence). V lost 7 bases to trimming and J lost 0 bases, with 23 bases between them. This CDR3 is 18 amino acids long.

The chain links TRBV25-1 to TRBJ2-1; a weak D match, TRBD2 (5 bases). CDR1 and CDR2 (germline): MGHDK, SYGVNS. V was trimmed by 4 bases and J by 7 bases, leaving 8 bases between them. The length of the CDR3 is 12 residues. The CDR3: CASSGGRNEQFF. For the CDR3, the DNA is TGTGCCAGCAGTGGCGGGCGGAATGAGCAGTTCTTC.

This clone appeared a single time. This CDR3 is CASSYTGQGNEQFF. In DNA form, the CDR3 reads TGTGCCAGCAGTTACACGGGACAGGGGAATGAGCAGTTCTTC. J is TRBJ2-1 and V is TRBV6-6; 10 nucleotides align to TRBD1. Germline values: CDR1 MNHNY, CDR2 SVGAGI (reference sequence). This CDR3 has 14 residues. Unmatched junction bases numbered 2, after V lost 2 bases and J lost 7 bases.

This sequence joins TRBV29-1 and TRBJ2-5; D perhaps matches TRBD1 (6 bases). The CDR3 runs to 14 residues. V lost 3 bases and J 3 bases, leaving 14 bases between the germline ends. From germline, CDR1 is SQVTM and CDR2 ANQGSEA. CDR3 nucleotides: TGCAGCGTTGACTGGGGGCTGGGGGAAGAGACCCAGTACTTC. Its protein product is CSVDWGLGEETQYF.

This chain connects TRBV9 to TRBJ2-2; the D is unclear. Germline V gene sequence: CDR1 SGDLS, CDR2 YYNGEE. The CDR3 totals 13 residues. V was clipped by 4 bases and J by 2 bases, with 6 bases between them. The CDR3 DNA reads TGTGCCAGCAGCCCCGGTAACACCGGGGAGCTGTTTTTT. Residues: CASSPGNTGELFF. The full variable domain, in which reference TRBV9 and TRBJ2-2 provide the parts outside the CDR3, is DSGVTQTPKHLITATGQRVTLRCSPRSGDLSVYWYQQSLDQGLQFLIQYYNGEERAKGNILERFSAQQFPDLHSELNLSSLELGDSALYFCASSPGNTGELFFGEGSRLTVL.

The rearrangement uses TRBV4-1 and TRBJ1-4; the D gene is possibly TRBD1 (5 bases). This CDR3 comprises 16 residues. Trimming cost V 3 bases and J 5 bases, with 16 bases left between them. Germline V lookup: CDR1 MGHRA, CDR2 YSYEKL. For the CDR3, the DNA is TGCGCCAGCAGCCAGGAGCCGGGACTCCCGAATGAAAAACTGTTTTTT. This codes for CASSQEPGLPNEKLFF.

The CDR3 coding sequence is TGCGCCCACGACCCGGCTAGCGGGGGCCAAGAGACCCAGTACTTC. Protein product: CAHDPASGGQETQYF. The chain couples TRBV23-1 to TRBJ2-5, with 10 bases matching TRBD2. TRBV23-1 is reported as an ORF; its role is uncertain. Trimming took 11 bases from V and 1 from J; bases not matched to a gene: 10. The length of the CDR3 is 15 residues.

This chain connects TRBV19 to TRBJ1-1, with 10 nucleotides matching TRBD1. In germline, CDR1 is LNHDA, CDR2 SQIVND (reference sequence). Trimming took 3 bases from V and 4 from J; bases not matched to a gene: 2. The CDR3 spans 14 residues. The CDR3 coding sequence is TGTGCCAGTAGTATGGGGACAGGGGTCACTGAAGCTTTCTTT. Amino acid sequence: CASSMGTGVTEAFF. Based on the CDR3 plus reference TRBV19 and TRBJ1-1, the full variable domain is DGGITQSPKYLFRKEGQNVTLSCEQNLNHDAMYWYRQDPGQGLRLIYYSQIVNDFQKGDIAEGYSVSREKKESFPLTVTSAQKNPTAFYLCASSMGTGVTEAFFGQGTRLTVV.

This chain links TRBV4-3 with TRBJ2-2; D call uncertain. Germline V CDR1 and CDR2: LGHNA, YSLEER. Trimming took 4 bases from V and 6 from J, leaving 3 bases between them. The CDR3 has 11 residues. As DNA, the CDR3 is TGCGCCAGCAGCCCCCCCGGGGAGCTGTTTTTT. This sequence encodes CASSPPGELFF.

V and J are TRBV13 and TRBJ2-3, with TRBD1 as a possible D gene (5 bases). Germline CDR1 is PRHDT and CDR2 is FYEKMQ (reference sequence). This CDR3 has 12 residues. Between the trimmed V and J ends, which lost 1 base and 6 bases, there was a span of 5 bases. The CDR3 protein is CASSLEGDTQYF. The CDR3 DNA is TGTGCCAGCAGCTTAGAGGGGGATACGCAGTATTTT.

The chain combines TRBV4-3 with TRBJ2-5; possibly TRBD2 for D (6 bases). The V gene lost 0 bases and the J gene lost 4 bases, with 12 bases spanning the gap. Looked up from germline, CDR1 is LGHNA and CDR2 is YSLEER. This CDR3 has 15 residues. This CDR3 is CASSQDEGRGETQYF. The CDR3 nucleotides read TGCGCCAGCAGCCAAGATGAGGGGCGGGGAGAGACCCAGTACTTC.

V is TRBV4-1 and J is TRBJ2-7; 12 bases agree with TRBD2. CDR3 length equals 15 residues. V trimming: 3 bases; J trimming: 6 bases; junction bases outside the gene matches: 6. The V gene's germline CDR1 is MGHRA and CDR2 YSYEKL. The CDR3: CASSHPTSGGLEQYF. The CDR3 coding sequence is TGCGCCAGCAGCCACCCGACTAGCGGGGGACTCGAGCAGTACTTC.

V is TRBV2 and J is TRBJ2-7; 8 positions match TRBD1. Germline CDR1 is SNHLY and CDR2 is FYNNEI. The junction had 16 bases not matched to a gene; V was cut back by 2 bases and J by 7 bases. There are 17 residues in the CDR3. The chain's CDR3 is CASSEKVPGQDGKEQYF. The CDR3 region has the DNA TGTGCCAGCAGTGAAAAGGTACCGGGACAGGACGGTAAAGAGCAGTACTTC.

This clone showed up just once. V is TRBV29-1 and J is TRBJ2-7; possible D gene TRBD1, 6 bases. The V gene lost 4 bases and the J gene lost 0 bases, with 10 bases spanning the gap. From germline, CDR1 is SQVTM and CDR2 ANQGSEA. This CDR3 spans 13 amino acids. CDR3 nucleotide sequence: TGCAGCGTTGCGAGGACAGACTCCTACGAGCAGTACTTC. Amino acids: CSVARTDSYEQYF.

Written as DNA, the CDR3 is TGTGCCAGCAGTGATGTCGAGCAGTACTTC. Amino acids: CASSDVEQYF. V and J are TRBV2 and TRBJ2-7; D uncertain. The CDR3 has 10 residues. V was trimmed by 3 bases and J by 6 bases, leaving 3 bases between them. Germline loops: CDR1 SNHLY, CDR2 FYNNEI.

V usage is TRBV11-2 and J usage is TRBJ2-1, with 13 bases matching TRBD2. V trimming: 5 bases; J trimming: 0 bases; junction bases outside the gene matches: 7. The CDR3 contains 18 residues. Per the germline V gene, CDR1 is SGHAT and CDR2 is FQNNGV. CDR3 loop: CASSLTSGRAISYNEQFF. As DNA, the CDR3 is TGTGCCAGCAGCCTCACTAGCGGGAGGGCCATCTCCTACAATGAGCAGTTCTTC.

The chain combines TRBV7-9 with TRBJ1-1, with TRBD1 identical over 8 bases. With V trimmed by 5 bases and J by 6 bases, 14 bases remained unmatched. Germline V gene data show CDR1 as SEHNR and CDR2 as FQNEAQ (reference sequence). CDR3 length: 16 amino acids. For the CDR3, the DNA is TGTGCCAGCAGCCCAGTCGGAGGACAGGGTGTCCCTGAAGCTTTCTTT. It is translated as CASSPVGGQGVPEAFF.

The sample holds a few counts of this clone. This chain joins TRBV9 and TRBJ2-5; D is tentatively TRBD1 or TRBD2 (6 bases each). The CDR3 sequence is 16 residues long. V dropped 3 bases and J dropped 1 base, with 16 bases sitting between them. Germline assignment: CDR1 SGDLS and CDR2 YYNGEE. The CDR3 protein is CASSEGGSAPQETQYF. In DNA, the CDR3 is TGTGCCAGCAGCGAGGGGGGAAGCGCGCCCCAAGAGACCCAGTACTTC.

The chain recombines TRBV2 with TRBJ1-1; the match to TRBD1 covers 8 bases. The CDR3 length is 14 residues. The trim removed 10 bases at V and 0 bases at J, leaving 7 bases unmatched. Germline V gives CDR1 SNHLY, CDR2 FYNNEI. The DNA for the CDR3 is TGTGCCAACCTGGGACAGGCAATGAACACTGAAGCTTTCTTT. Protein product: CANLGQAMNTEAFF.

This sequence joins TRBV27 and TRBJ2-1; TRBD2 agrees at 7 bases. The length of the CDR3 is 13 residues. With 0 bases clipped from V and 7 bases from J, the junction kept 0 bases outside the gene matches. CDR1 is MNHEY and CDR2 is SMNVEV in the germline V gene (reference sequence). The CDR3 DNA reads TGTGCCAGCAGTTTATCCGGGGGGAATGAGCAGTTCTTC. Translation gives CASSLSGGNEQFF.

V is TRBV7-9 and J is TRBJ1-5, with TRBD1 matching 7 bases. Germline trimming cut 5 bases from V and 6 bases from J; bases unmatched to any gene: 13. Germline V gene sequence: CDR1 SEHNR, CDR2 FQNEAQ (reference sequence). The CDR3 covers 16 residues. DNA of the CDR3: TGTGCCAGCAGCCACACCCAGGAGGGGGCGGGTCAGCCCCAGCATTTT. It yields the protein CASSHTQEGAGQPQHF.

The rearrangement joins TRBV7-3 to TRBJ2-1; D tentatively reads TRBD1 or TRBD2 (5 bases each). Germline lookup yields CDR1 SGHTA and CDR2 FQGTGA. Trimming pared 3 bases from V and 10 bases from J, leaving 16 bases between. The CDR3 sequence is 14 residues long. The CDR3 DNA follows: TGTGCCAGCAGCTTGGGAATCCGGGACCCCGAGCAGTTCTTC. This codes for CASSLGIRDPEQFF.

The genes are TRBV7-9 and TRBJ2-2, with a possible D match to TRBD1 (5 bases). This CDR3 is built from 16 residues. Between the trimmed V and J ends, which lost 5 bases and 0 bases, there was a span of 13 bases. The germline V gene encodes CDR1 SEHNR and CDR2 FQNEAQ (reference sequence). The CDR3 nucleotides read TGTGCCAGCAGCCCCCCTGAGACAGCGAACACCGGGGAGCTGTTTTTT. Translating gives CASSPPETANTGELFF.